This TCR beta chain was recovered during a study of early T cells in non-severe SARS-CoV-2 infection. Study background: Sequencing of unsorted whole blood was done on bulk RNA, leaving chains unpaired. Regarding the study as a whole: VDJdb matches were skewed toward anti-spike CD8 T cell responses.

Individual cDNA molecules received unique molecular identifiers during library preparation. Via MiXCR, TCRdb re-called the 5' RACE reads, giving one row per CDR3 protein. The table records 65,000 to 75,000 distinct CDR3 sequences, 3.5% to 6% of them present only once. The V gene's germline CDR1 is MNHEY and CDR2 SVGEGT. V lost 8 bases and J 5 bases, leaving 18 bases between the germline ends. The CDR3 loop spans 14 amino acids. This clonotype was seen many times. Its antigen is unidentified. V is TRBV6-2 or TRBV6-3 and J is TRBJ1-1; D not resolved. The receptor's source is an adult who was a healthcare worker with PCR-confirmed SARS-CoV-2 infection or an uninfected control (not recorded which). The donor label of this sample is uncertain. Here the sequenced sample was whole blood, taken at baseline. This CDR3 reads CASVLGGLYTEAFF. DNA of the CDR3: TGTGCCAGCGTCCTAGGTGGGCTTTATACTGAAGCTTTCTTT.